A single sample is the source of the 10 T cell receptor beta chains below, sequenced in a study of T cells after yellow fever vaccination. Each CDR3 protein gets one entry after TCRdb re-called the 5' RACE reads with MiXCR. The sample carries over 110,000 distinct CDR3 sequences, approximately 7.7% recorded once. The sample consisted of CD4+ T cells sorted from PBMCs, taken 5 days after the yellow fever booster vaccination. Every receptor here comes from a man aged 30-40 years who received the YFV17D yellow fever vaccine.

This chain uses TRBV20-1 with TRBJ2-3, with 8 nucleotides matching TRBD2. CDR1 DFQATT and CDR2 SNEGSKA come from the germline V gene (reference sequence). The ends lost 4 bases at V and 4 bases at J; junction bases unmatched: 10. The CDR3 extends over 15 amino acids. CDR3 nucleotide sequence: TGCAGTGCTACCCACCGGGGGCGGGAGGCAGATACGCAGTATTTT. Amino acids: CSATHRGREADTQYF.

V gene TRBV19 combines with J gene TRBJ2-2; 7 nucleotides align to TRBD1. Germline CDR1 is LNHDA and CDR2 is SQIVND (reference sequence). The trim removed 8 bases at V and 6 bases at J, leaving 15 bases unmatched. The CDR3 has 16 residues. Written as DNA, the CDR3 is TGTGCCAGTCTCAACAGGGACAGCCAGGGGTCCGGGGAGCTGTTTTTT. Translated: CASLNRDSQGSGELFF.

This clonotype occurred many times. The CDR3 coding sequence is TGCGCCAGCAGCCGCGTAGCGGGAGGTAACTTCAATGAGCAGTTCTTC. Residues: CASSRVAGGNFNEQFF. This rearrangement joins TRBV5-1 to TRBJ2-1; 10 bases match TRBD2. CDR1 and CDR2 from the germline V gene are SGHRS and YFSETQ. The CDR3 consists of 16 residues. With V trimmed by 4 bases and J by 6 bases, 10 bases remained unmatched. Drawing the rest from reference TRBV5-1 and TRBJ2-1, the complete variable domain is KAGVTQTPRYLIKTRGQQVTLSCSPISGHRSVSWYQQTPGQGLQFLFEYFSETQRNKGNFPGRFSGRQFSNSRSEMNVSTLELGDSALYLCASSRVAGGNFNEQFFGPGTRLTVL.

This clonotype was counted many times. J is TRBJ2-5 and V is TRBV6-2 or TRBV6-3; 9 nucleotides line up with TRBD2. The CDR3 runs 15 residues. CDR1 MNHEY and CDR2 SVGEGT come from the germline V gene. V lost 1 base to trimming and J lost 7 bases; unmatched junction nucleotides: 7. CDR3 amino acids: CASSYWTSDRWTQYF. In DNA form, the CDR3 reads TGTGCCAGCAGTTACTGGACTAGCGACCGGTGGACCCAGTACTTC.

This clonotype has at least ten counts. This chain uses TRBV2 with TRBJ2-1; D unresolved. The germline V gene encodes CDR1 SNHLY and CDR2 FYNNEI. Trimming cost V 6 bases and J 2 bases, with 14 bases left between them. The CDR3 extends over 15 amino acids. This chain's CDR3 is CASRDLKLTYNEQFF. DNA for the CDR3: TGTGCCAGCAGAGACCTCAAGTTGACCTACAATGAGCAGTTCTTC.

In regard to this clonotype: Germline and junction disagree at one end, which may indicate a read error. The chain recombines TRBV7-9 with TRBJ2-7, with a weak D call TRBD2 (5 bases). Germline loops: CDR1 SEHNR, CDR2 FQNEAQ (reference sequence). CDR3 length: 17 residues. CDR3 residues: CATSGNKDGKARHEQYF. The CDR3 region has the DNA TGTGCCACCAGCGGAAATAAGGACGGAAAGGCGAGGCACGAGCAGTACTTC. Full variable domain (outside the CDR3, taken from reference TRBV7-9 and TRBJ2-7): DTGVSQNPRHKITKRGQNVTFRCDPISEHNRLYWYRQTLGQGPEFLTYFQNEAQLEKSRLLSDRFSAERPKGSFSTLEIQRTEQGDSAMYLCATSGNKDGKARHEQYFGPGTRLTVT.

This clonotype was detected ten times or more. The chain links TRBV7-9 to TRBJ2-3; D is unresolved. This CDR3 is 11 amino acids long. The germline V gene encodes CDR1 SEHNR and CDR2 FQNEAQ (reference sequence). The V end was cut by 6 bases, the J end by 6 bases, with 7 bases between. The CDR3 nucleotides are TGTGCCAGCAGAGGTGACGATACGCAGTATTTT. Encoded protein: CASRGDDTQYF.

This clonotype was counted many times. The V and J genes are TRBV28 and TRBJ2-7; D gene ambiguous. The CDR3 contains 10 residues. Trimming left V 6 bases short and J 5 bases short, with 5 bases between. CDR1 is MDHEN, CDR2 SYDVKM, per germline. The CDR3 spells CASRKDEQYF. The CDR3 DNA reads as TGTGCCAGCAGGAAGGACGAGCAGTACTTC. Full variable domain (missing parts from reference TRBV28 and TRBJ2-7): DVKVTQSSRYLVKRTGEKVFLECVQDMDHENMFWYRQDPGLGLRLIYFSYDVKMKEKGDIPEGYSVSREKKERFSLILESASTNQTSMYLCASRKDEQYFGPGTRLTVT.

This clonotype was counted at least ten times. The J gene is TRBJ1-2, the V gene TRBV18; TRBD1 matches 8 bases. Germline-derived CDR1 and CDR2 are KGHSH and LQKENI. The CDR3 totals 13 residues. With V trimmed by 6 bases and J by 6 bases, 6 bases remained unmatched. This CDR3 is CASSFADRDGYTF. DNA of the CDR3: TGTGCCAGCTCGTTCGCGGACAGGGATGGCTACACCTTC.

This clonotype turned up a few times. The CDR3 region is CASSLGESGEQYF. The CDR3 DNA sequence: TGTGCCAGCAGCCTAGGGGAGAGCGGCGAGCAGTACTTC. The chain joins TRBV12-3 or TRBV12-4 to TRBJ2-7; the D call may be TRBD1 or TRBD2 (5 bases each). The V end lost 6 bases, the J end lost 6 bases, and 15 bases lay between the germline ends. The CDR3 is made up of 13 amino acids.